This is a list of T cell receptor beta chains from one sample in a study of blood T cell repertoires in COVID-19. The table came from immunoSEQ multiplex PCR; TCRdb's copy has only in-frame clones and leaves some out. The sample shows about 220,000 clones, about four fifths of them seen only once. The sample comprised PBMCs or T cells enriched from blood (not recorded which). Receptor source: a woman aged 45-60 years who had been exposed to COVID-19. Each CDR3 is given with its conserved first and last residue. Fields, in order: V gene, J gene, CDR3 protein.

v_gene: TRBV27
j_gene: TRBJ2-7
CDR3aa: CASSRVRGGYEQYF

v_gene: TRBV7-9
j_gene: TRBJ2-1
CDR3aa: CASSQPGRGGPNEQFF

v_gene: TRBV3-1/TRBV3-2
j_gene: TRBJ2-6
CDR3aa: CASSSGSGANVLTF

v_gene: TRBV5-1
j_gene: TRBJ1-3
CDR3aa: CASSLAFQGFGNTIYF

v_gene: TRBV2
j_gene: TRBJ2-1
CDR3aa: CASSGNRQAPEQFF

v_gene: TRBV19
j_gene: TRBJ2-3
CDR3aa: CASSHTDFTDTQYF

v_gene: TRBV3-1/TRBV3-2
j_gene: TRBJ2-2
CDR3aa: CASSQTGRELFF

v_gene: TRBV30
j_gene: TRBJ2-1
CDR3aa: CAWSTGTGRNEQFF

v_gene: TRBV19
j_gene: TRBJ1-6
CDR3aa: CASSIEGVNSPLHF

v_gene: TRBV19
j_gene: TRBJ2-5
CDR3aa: CASSILAGETQYF

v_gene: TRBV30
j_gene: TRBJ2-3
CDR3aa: CAWRLSGGPTDTQYF

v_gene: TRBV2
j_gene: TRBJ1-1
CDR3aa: CASSEVNGGTEAFF

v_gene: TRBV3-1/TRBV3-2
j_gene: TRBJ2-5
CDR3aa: CASSPRGETQYF

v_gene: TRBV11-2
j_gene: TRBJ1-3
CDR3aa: CASSYPGVPKKADTIYF

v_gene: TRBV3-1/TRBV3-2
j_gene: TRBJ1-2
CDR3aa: CASSQDLDRAYGYTF

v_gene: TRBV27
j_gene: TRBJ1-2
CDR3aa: CASSSDSGVYGYTF

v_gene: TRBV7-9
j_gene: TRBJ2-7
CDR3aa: CASSSTYEQYF

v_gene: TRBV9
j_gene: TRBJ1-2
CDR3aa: CASSVRQGNYGYTF

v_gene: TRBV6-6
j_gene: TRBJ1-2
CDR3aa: CASSYDRGVGYTF

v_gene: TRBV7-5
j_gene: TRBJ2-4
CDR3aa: CARSPRQGRDIYCLAKNIQYF

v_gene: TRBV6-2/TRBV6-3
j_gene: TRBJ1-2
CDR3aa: CASSSNAGGNGYTF

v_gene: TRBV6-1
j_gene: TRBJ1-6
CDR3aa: CASSARSGGLSHSPLHF

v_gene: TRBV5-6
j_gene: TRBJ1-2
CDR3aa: CASSPDRGYGYTF